The entry below gives a single TCR beta chain sequence along with its context. Antigen specificity is unknown. The data stem from a study of post-analysis software for immune sequencing data. Study results and caveats: Normalized Chao1 diversity was significantly reduced in patients versus controls. Among five TRBV segments more frequent in patients than controls were TRBV5-6, TRBV5-1 and TRBV20-1.

TCR beta cDNA libraries included unique molecular identifiers. TCRdb re-called the PCR reads with MiXCR, one entry per CDR3 protein. This table has fewer than 700,000 distinct CDR3 sequences, roughly 45% appearing once. Germline CDR1 SGHNT, CDR2 YYREEE (reference sequence). The V gene lost 6 bases and the J gene lost 4 bases, with 19 bases spanning the gap. The CDR3 is made up of 15 amino acids. This TCR was recovered from a girl between 10 and 17 years old with multiple sclerosis. Sequencing was carried out using blood. The chain links TRBV5-4 to TRBJ1-2, with a possible D match to TRBD1 (6 bases). The CDR3 loop reads CASTALGGEAYGYTF. CDR3 coding DNA: TGTGCCAGCACCGCGCTGGGGGGCGAGGCCTATGGCTACACCTTC.